This TCR beta chain originates from a study of cytomegalovirus exposure and HLA in healthy donors (dated by TCRdb to about 2017). Regarding the study in general: According to an earlier analysis of several hundred of the donors, some 180 million T cells yielded over 90 million unique TCR beta sequences and less than 300 Gb of sequence data. The genetic ancestry cluster associated with self-reported Caucasian donors included over 65% of the 398 genotyped donors. Rather than using new phenotypic data, the later analysis identified candidate immune exposures from TCR beta sequences and from how often those sequences occurred across donors. Several DR-DQ haplotypes were treated as single units for association and clustering because of strong linkage in the cohort. In addition to the first cohort of roughly 670 subjects, a separate validation cohort of 100 to 150 different subjects was used. HLA typing covered class I and class II loci at four-digit resolution. In an earlier analysis of roughly 580 of the donors, high-throughput TCR beta sequencing was used to judge whether each TCR beta V gene segment behaved as functional or pseudogenic. On average, around 240,000 unique TCR beta nucleotide sequences were sequenced per donor among 398 genotyped donors of the cohort, with 15% to 20% of those sequences being non-productive. A later analysis re-examined previously published TCR beta repertoires from more than 550 donors and added high-resolution HLA genotyping to investigate patterns of TCR occurrence. In a later genetic analysis, genome-wide SNP genotypes for about three fifths of the roughly 670 donors were used, and that subset was treated as a discovery cohort. The study aimed to test whether signatures of past pathogen exposure could be identified by cataloging public T cell receptors. All discovery cohort repertoires had been generated on a single sequencing platform. Typing coverage differed by locus: A, B, C, DRB1 and DQB1 were typed in about 629-630 donors, DQA1 in around 500, DPA1 in 600 to 610, and DPB1 in roughly 450. To predict cytomegalovirus infection status, the study combined high-throughput TCR immunosequencing, statistical association of individual TCRs with disease status, and machine learning. Alongside the repertoire data, information on donor age, sex, ethnicity and CMV serostatus was compiled. An early release that covered fewer than 800 HLA-typed donors contained around 330 gigabases of sequencing data and tens of millions of unique TCR sequences. The study used immunosequencing to profile the T cell repertoires of 670 or so subjects and linked those repertoires to cytomegalovirus serostatus.

The cohort comprised around 700 healthy bone marrow donors. At the time of sampling, all cohort members were nominally healthy, though unrecorded immune exposures were likely present. The donor tested CMV seronegative and was one of the 352 seronegative cohort members. A peripheral blood sample was provided by each donor, and peripheral blood mononuclear cells were used for TCR beta sequencing. The Qiagen DNeasy Blood Extraction Kit was used to extract genomic DNA from the blood cell samples. This clone was seen once. What this receptor recognizes is not known. No quality values exist for individual bases; no much larger clone is one base distant. V lost 2 bases and J lost 5 bases, and the count of bases not matched to a germline gene is 5. From the cysteine through the phenylalanine, the CDR3 covers 16 amino acids. Only CDR3 DNA is held: 48 bases, read in frame from base 1. The germline V gene sets CDR1 to KGHSH and CDR2 to LQKENI.

Beyond this particular receptor, the publication reports: In both the original and validation cohorts, the classifier was reported to diagnose cytomegalovirus status with high specificity and sensitivity. A further reported finding was that TCR beta sequences accurately predicted the HLA-A and HLA-B alleles for most subjects in the first cohort. Across donors, most TCR sequences were observed very rarely, whereas some public TCRs were present in many individuals. Because some donors lacked HLA typing at each locus, the association tests relied only on the typed subset. In a later analysis, several top co-occurrence clusters were reported to appear linked to parvovirus B19, influenza, CMV and Epstein-Barr virus. According to a later analysis, TCR association rates differed among HLA loci, with DRB1 alleles showing the most associated TCRs and HLA-C alleles showing the fewest. A cluster of highly shared sequence variants was judged likely to represent a technical artifact of the sequencing pipeline. According to a later genetic analysis, donors in an Asian-associated ancestry cluster had fewer N-insertions in productive TCRs than the roughly 700-donor mean. Correlated functional status among segregating V segments might be attributable to linkage disequilibrium, but an unknown experimental factor could not be ruled out. Three of the identified cytomegalovirus-associated TCR beta chains were confirmed in vitro to be specific for cytomegalovirus antigens. Some IMGT-functional V segments, including TRBV6-2 and TRBV6-3, could not be distinguished by the 87-base-pair reads and were therefore excluded. The authors suggested that the approach could potentially be generalized to other disease states and immunological phenotypes. CMV serostatus was the only immune exposure information available for the cohort. This cohort had only TCR beta chains sequenced, and the lack of alpha or paired-chain data limited which features could be detected. A later genetic analysis associated a missense DCLRE1C variant with V-gene and J-gene trimming of TCR beta chains, and an independent cohort replicated the association. A total of roughly 160 TCR beta chains were listed by the study as associated with cytomegalovirus. When HLA alleles, especially DR and DQ, strongly co-occurred, attributing TCR associations to individual alleles was difficult. In a later analysis, HLA-associated TCR beta chains showed more clonal expansion and lower generation probabilities than non-associated chains that were equally common. In a later analysis, most CMV-associated TCR beta chains were found to appear HLA-restricted, with HLA associations seemingly driven largely by CMV exposure. The earlier analysis of fewer than 750 of the donors excluded fewer than 20 rarely observed V segments, including chromosome 9 orphons, because counts were too low. Presence/absence analyses assumed roughly uniform sequencing depth across donors, an assumption that may not hold. Broadly in line with IMGT annotations, most TCR beta V segments showed up in productive rearrangements about 87% or about 30% of the time in an earlier analysis of about 500 of the donors. In a later analysis, around 15,000 TCR beta sequences were associated with specific HLA alleles at a false discovery rate of 0.05.

The library relied on the immunoSEQ multiplex PCR assay. The multiplex PCR relied on a mix of 60 forward primers for TCR Vbeta segments and 13 reverse primers for TCR Jbeta segments. Amplification of the CDR3 region of rearranged TCR beta genes was performed with a multiplex PCR assay on genomic DNA. The amplified TCR beta libraries were sequenced on the Illumina HiSeq System as 87-base-pair reads. The authors processed their data as follows. A later analysis counted some 80 million unique TCR beta chains across the roughly 700 repertoires, and 10 million to 12 million of these chains were shared by at least two donors. Raw reads were error-corrected and collapsed into unique sequences with a nearest-neighbor algorithm that merged closely related sequences to remove PCR and sequencing errors. To assign V, D and J gene segments, CDR3 sequences were aligned to IMGT reference sequences. Each retained sequence needed at least a six-nucleotide match to both a V gene segment and a J gene segment. A rearrangement was called productive if the CDR3 had no stop codons and remained in frame with V and J, and every other rearrangement was called non-productive. Following IMGT convention, CDR3 was defined as the stretch from the second conserved V-encoded cysteine to the conserved J-encoded phenylalanine. The earlier analysis of fewer than 700 of the donors excluded sequences that lacked an unambiguous match to a single V gene segment. An earlier analysis of 500 to 700 of the donors classified V segments as functional when productive rearrangements were above 56.7% and as segregating when the standard deviation between donors was above 5%. To diagnose cytomegalovirus status from the catalog of TCR beta chain sequences, a statistical classification framework was built. In a later analysis, V and J genes were assigned by comparing TCR nucleotide sequences against IMGT/GENE-DB human TR gene sequences. In a later analysis, CDR3 sequences and most-parsimonious VDJ recombination scenarios were assigned using the TCRdist pipeline. In a later analysis, each TCR beta chain was defined by its CDR3 amino acid sequence together with its V-gene family, and reads without a unique V-gene family were excluded. As a way to deal with suspected cross-contamination and a sequencing artifact, a later analysis dropped 450 to 600 nucleotide sequences that were highly shared and had low generation probability. For each public chain, a later analysis derived a clonal expansion index from normalized ranks of inferred template counts within each repertoire. In a later analysis, generation probabilities were computed using a VDJ recombination model fitted to out-of-frame rearrangements, and the results were checked against IGoR. A later analysis scored TCR-TCR, TCR-HLA and TCR-CMV co-occurrence with hypergeometric tests, applying a repertoire-size bias correction to TCR pairs. False discovery rates were estimated in a later analysis by permuting HLA or CMV assignments 20 times. In a later analysis, co-occurring TCRs were grouped using DBSCAN, with TCRdist sequence similarity added in when clustering inside HLA-allele-positive subsets. Repertoires with fewer than 30,000 or more than 120,000 public chains, plus five repertoires with anomalous nucleotide sharing, were excluded from co-occurrence clustering. What TCRdb holds here is the immuneACCESS table cut down to in-frame rearrangements. Part of the clones is not present; checked against another copy, under half of the missing clones reflect an unresolved V gene, and the others are unexplained. That table gives V, J and clone size, and the DNA gave D and trimming. The sample table records 95,000 to 100,000 clones; around three quarters of these occur just once. Of the sample, roughly 2% is held by the ten largest clones.

The TCR comes from a man between 40 and 49 years old in good health and CMV-seronegative. The rearranged segments are TRBV18 and TRBJ2-1; 11 central nucleotides agree with TRBD2. Sequenced material: PBMCs. The DNA sequence is as follows: TGTGCCAGCTCACCAAAACTAGCGGGGGATGACAATGAGCAGTTCTTC. It encodes CASSPKLAGDDNEQFF.